The 14 T cell receptor beta chains given below trace back to one sample, sequenced in a study of cytomegalovirus exposure and HLA in healthy donors. Primers for the PCR totalled 60 Vbeta and 13 Jbeta. TCRdb's table, derived via immunoSEQ multiplex PCR, lists solely in-frame clones and lacks some. The sample has about 160,000 clones, roughly three quarters seen once. The sequenced material came from PBMCs. The source is a man aged 18 to 30 in good health and CMV-seropositive.

The chain carries TRBV28 and TRBJ1-3; D gene unclear. CDR1 is MDHEN, CDR2 SYDVKM, per germline. The V end lost 7 bases, the J end lost 0 bases, and 13 bases lay between the germline ends. The CDR3 is 15 residues long. As DNA, the CDR3 is TGTGCCAGCACCCAGCGCGTCTTCTCTGGAAACACCATATATTTT. This translates into CASTQRVFSGNTIYF.

The chain combines TRBV7-9 with TRBJ2-5; D possibly corresponds to TRBD2 (6 bases). CDR1 and CDR2 from the germline V gene are SEHNR and FQNEAQ (reference sequence). The CDR3 contains 15 residues. Trimming removed 4 bases from V and 6 bases from J, with 18 bases in between. The CDR3 DNA reads TGTGCCAGCAGCTCAAGGGACGGGAGCTGGAAGACCCAGTACTTC. This translates into CASSSRDGSWKTQYF.

This clone was seen more than once but under ten times. V usage is TRBV5-1 and J usage is TRBJ1-1; unclear D gene. From germline, CDR1 is SGHRS and CDR2 YFSETQ. The CDR3 spans 13 residues. The V end lost 2 bases, the J end lost 1 base, and 6 bases lay between the germline ends. CDR3 region: CASSFDSNTEAFF. The CDR3 DNA follows: TGCGCCAGCAGCTTTGACTCGAACACTGAAGCTTTCTTT.

This clone came up a few times. The rearrangement joins TRBV5-1 to TRBJ1-3; D unclear. This CDR3 is built from 14 residues. V lost 4 bases to trimming and J lost 0 bases, with 8 bases between them. CDR1 and CDR2 (germline): SGHRS, YFSETQ. This CDR3 reads CASSPGNSGNTIYF. The CDR3 DNA reads as TGCGCCAGCAGCCCCGGTAACTCTGGAAACACCATATATTTT.

This chain links TRBV7-6 with TRBJ2-1; D uncertain. Trimming left V 3 bases short and J 0 bases short, with 12 bases between. Germline V lookup: CDR1 SGHVS, CDR2 FNYEAQ. The CDR3 contains 16 residues. The CDR3 reads CASSFPSWSSYNEQFF. In nucleotides, the CDR3 is TGTGCCAGCAGCTTCCCGAGCTGGAGCTCCTACAATGAGCAGTTCTTC. Variable domain in full (rest from reference TRBV7-6 and TRBJ2-1): GAGVSQSPRYKVTKRGQDVALRCDPISGHVSLYWYRQALGQGPEFLTYFNYEAQQDKSGLPNDRFSAERPEGSISTLTIQRTEQRDSAMYRCASSFPSWSSYNEQFFGPGTRLTVL.

The chain combines TRBV6-5 with TRBJ1-2; possible D gene TRBD1, 6 bases. The CDR3 is made up of 14 amino acids. V was clipped by 2 bases and J by 4 bases, with 11 bases between them. Germline V gives CDR1 MNHEY, CDR2 SVGAGI. In DNA form, the CDR3 reads TGTGCCAGCAGTTACAGGGGCAGGGGCTATGGCTACACCTTC. Protein product: CASSYRGRGYGYTF.

The chain has TRBV6-1 and TRBJ1-2; D may be TRBD1 (5 bases). CDR1 is MNHNS and CDR2 is SASEGT in the germline V gene. The CDR3 has 13 amino acids. V was shortened by 8 bases and J by 7 bases, with 17 bases between the two germline ends. This CDR3 is CASGDGGLRGYTF. CDR3 in DNA: TGTGCCAGCGGAGACGGGGGACTGCGTGGCTACACCTTC.

This clone came up a few times. The rearrangement joins TRBV5-1 to TRBJ2-3, with 8 positions matching TRBD1. The germline V gene encodes CDR1 SGHRS and CDR2 YFSETQ. J lost 5 bases, V lost 0 bases, and 8 bases had no gene match. CDR3 length equals 16 residues. CDR3 in DNA: TGCGCCAGCAGCTTGGAGGCTCGGACAGGGTTAGATACGCAGTATTTT. Its translation: CASSLEARTGLDTQYF. Full variable domain (outside the CDR3, taken from reference TRBV5-1 and TRBJ2-3): KAGVTQTPRYLIKTRGQQVTLSCSPISGHRSVSWYQQTPGQGLQFLFEYFSETQRNKGNFPGRFSGRQFSNSRSEMNVSTLELGDSALYLCASSLEARTGLDTQYFGPGTRLTVL.

In its sample, this clone was seen a few times. This chain uses TRBV10-3 with TRBJ1-1; D gene ambiguous. With 2 bases removed from V and 0 bases from J, the gap between germline ends came to 10 bases. The V gene's germline CDR1 is ENHRY and CDR2 SYGVKD. The CDR3 is made up of 15 amino acids. The CDR3 sequence: CAISEMREVNTEAFF. CDR3 sequence (DNA): TGTGCCATCAGTGAGATGAGGGAGGTGAACACTGAAGCTTTCTTT.

This rearrangement joins TRBV30 to TRBJ1-2; D uncertain. The CDR3 contains 12 residues. Per the germline V gene, CDR1 is GTSNPN and CDR2 is SVGIG (reference sequence). V was pared by 3 bases and J by 0 bases, with 5 bases between. CDR3 sequence (DNA): TGTGCCTGGAGGGGCACTAACTATGGCTACACCTTC. Translation: CAWRGTNYGYTF.

The V call is TRBV2, the J call TRBJ2-5; 9 bases match TRBD2. The V gene end was trimmed by 4 bases and the J gene end by 5 bases; junction bases not matched to a gene: 8. This CDR3 is built from 15 residues. Germline V lookup: CDR1 SNHLY, CDR2 FYNNEI. CDR3 nucleotides: TGTGCCAGCAGTGGCACCCGCGGGGGGGCGGAGACCCAGTACTTC. Encoded protein: CASSGTRGGAETQYF.

The chain couples TRBV2 to TRBJ1-4; perhaps TRBD1 as D (5 bases). Per the germline V gene, CDR1 is SNHLY and CDR2 is FYNNEI. The CDR3 runs to 13 residues. V shed 5 bases and J shed 8 bases, with 12 bases lying between them. The CDR3 sequence is CASSSRVGEKLFF. CDR3 coding DNA: TGTGCCAGCAGTTCCAGGGTAGGGGAAAAACTGTTTTTT.

In this sample, this clone turned up a few times. The V call is TRBV30, the J call TRBJ1-1; 9 nucleotides agree with TRBD1. Trimming removed 3 bases from V and 5 bases from J; junction bases left unmatched: 4. The CDR3 is 13 residues long. Germline CDR1 reads GTSNPN; CDR2 reads SVGIG (reference sequence). The chain's CDR3 is CAWSLDRGTEAFF. CDR3 nucleotides: TGTGCCTGGAGCTTAGACAGGGGGACTGAAGCTTTCTTT.

This clone is deemed medium-sized. The chain is built from TRBV9 and TRBJ2-1, with D possibly matching TRBD2 (5 bases). V gave up 0 bases and J gave up 11 bases, with 15 bases separating them. The CDR3 has 14 amino acids. The germline gives CDR1 SGDLS, CDR2 YYNGEE. The CDR3 spells CASSVELDSLKQFF. CDR3 bases: TGTGCCAGCAGCGTAGAGTTGGACTCCTTAAAGCAGTTCTTC.